This record covers a single TCR beta chain. Its antigen is currently unknown. This sample is drawn from a study of graft-versus-host responses after intestinal transplantation. Some clones are missing from TCRdb's copy, which holds only in-frame ones; the method was immunoSEQ multiplex PCR. The sample yields 35,000 to 45,000 clones, approximately 93% seen once. The receptor was isolated from a human donor who was the organ donor for an intestinal transplant. The specimen was unstimulated CD4+ T cells sorted from spleen or lymph node cells, collected before transplant.

CDR3 sequence: CASSGRFPNQPQHF. In nucleotides, the CDR3 is TGTGCCAGCAGTGGACGGTTCCCCAATCAGCCCCAGCATTTT. The chain carries TRBV6-5 and TRBJ1-5; D gene uncertain. The CDR3 extends over 14 amino acids. Trimming cost V 5 bases and J 3 bases, with 11 bases left between them. Germline V gene data show CDR1 as MNHEY and CDR2 as SVGAGI.